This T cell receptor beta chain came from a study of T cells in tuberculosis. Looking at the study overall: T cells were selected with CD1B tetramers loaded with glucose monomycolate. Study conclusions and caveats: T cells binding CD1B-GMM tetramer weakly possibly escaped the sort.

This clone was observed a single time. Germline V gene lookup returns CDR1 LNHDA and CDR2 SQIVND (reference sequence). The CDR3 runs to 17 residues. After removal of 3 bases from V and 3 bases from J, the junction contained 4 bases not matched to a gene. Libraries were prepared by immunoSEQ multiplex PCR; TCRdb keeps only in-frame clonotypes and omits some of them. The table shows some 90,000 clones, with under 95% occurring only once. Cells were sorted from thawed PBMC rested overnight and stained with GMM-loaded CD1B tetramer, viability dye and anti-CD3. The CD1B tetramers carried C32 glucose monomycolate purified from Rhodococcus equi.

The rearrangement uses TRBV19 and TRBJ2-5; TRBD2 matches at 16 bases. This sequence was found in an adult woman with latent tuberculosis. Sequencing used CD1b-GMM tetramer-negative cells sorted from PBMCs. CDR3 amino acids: CASSIFGTSGGEETQYF. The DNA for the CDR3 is TGTGCCAGTAGTATTTTCGGGACTAGCGGGGGGGAAGAGACCCAGTACTTC.